This T cell receptor (beta chain) originates from a study of blood T cell repertoires in COVID-19. Study summary: Acute-phase and convalescent COVID-19 samples originated in the United States, Italy and Spain.

This CDR3 contains 17 residues. Germline CDR1 reads SGHVS; CDR2 reads FNYEAQ. The junction had 13 bases not matched to a gene; V was cut back by 4 bases and J by 4 bases. Source study methods: For nucleated cells, counts were estimated from reference gene primer amplification. Sequencing used immunoSEQ multiplex PCR; TCRdb keeps in-frame clones, though not all of them. That table is the source of V, J and clone size, and D and trimming were worked out from the DNA. This table has 250,000 to 350,000 clones, approximately 90% appearing once. Those who participated ranged in age from roughly 18 to 100 years and resided in about two dozen US areas.

The sample was PBMCs or T cells enriched from blood (not recorded which). The chain carries TRBV7-6 and TRBJ2-5, with TRBD2 matching 9 bases. The sequence came from a woman between 25 and 40 years old who had recovered from COVID-19. Written as DNA, the CDR3 is TGTGCCAGCAGCTCAACGCTAGCGGGACCGGGGGCAGAGACCCAGTACTTC. Protein sequence: CASSSTLAGPGAETQYF.